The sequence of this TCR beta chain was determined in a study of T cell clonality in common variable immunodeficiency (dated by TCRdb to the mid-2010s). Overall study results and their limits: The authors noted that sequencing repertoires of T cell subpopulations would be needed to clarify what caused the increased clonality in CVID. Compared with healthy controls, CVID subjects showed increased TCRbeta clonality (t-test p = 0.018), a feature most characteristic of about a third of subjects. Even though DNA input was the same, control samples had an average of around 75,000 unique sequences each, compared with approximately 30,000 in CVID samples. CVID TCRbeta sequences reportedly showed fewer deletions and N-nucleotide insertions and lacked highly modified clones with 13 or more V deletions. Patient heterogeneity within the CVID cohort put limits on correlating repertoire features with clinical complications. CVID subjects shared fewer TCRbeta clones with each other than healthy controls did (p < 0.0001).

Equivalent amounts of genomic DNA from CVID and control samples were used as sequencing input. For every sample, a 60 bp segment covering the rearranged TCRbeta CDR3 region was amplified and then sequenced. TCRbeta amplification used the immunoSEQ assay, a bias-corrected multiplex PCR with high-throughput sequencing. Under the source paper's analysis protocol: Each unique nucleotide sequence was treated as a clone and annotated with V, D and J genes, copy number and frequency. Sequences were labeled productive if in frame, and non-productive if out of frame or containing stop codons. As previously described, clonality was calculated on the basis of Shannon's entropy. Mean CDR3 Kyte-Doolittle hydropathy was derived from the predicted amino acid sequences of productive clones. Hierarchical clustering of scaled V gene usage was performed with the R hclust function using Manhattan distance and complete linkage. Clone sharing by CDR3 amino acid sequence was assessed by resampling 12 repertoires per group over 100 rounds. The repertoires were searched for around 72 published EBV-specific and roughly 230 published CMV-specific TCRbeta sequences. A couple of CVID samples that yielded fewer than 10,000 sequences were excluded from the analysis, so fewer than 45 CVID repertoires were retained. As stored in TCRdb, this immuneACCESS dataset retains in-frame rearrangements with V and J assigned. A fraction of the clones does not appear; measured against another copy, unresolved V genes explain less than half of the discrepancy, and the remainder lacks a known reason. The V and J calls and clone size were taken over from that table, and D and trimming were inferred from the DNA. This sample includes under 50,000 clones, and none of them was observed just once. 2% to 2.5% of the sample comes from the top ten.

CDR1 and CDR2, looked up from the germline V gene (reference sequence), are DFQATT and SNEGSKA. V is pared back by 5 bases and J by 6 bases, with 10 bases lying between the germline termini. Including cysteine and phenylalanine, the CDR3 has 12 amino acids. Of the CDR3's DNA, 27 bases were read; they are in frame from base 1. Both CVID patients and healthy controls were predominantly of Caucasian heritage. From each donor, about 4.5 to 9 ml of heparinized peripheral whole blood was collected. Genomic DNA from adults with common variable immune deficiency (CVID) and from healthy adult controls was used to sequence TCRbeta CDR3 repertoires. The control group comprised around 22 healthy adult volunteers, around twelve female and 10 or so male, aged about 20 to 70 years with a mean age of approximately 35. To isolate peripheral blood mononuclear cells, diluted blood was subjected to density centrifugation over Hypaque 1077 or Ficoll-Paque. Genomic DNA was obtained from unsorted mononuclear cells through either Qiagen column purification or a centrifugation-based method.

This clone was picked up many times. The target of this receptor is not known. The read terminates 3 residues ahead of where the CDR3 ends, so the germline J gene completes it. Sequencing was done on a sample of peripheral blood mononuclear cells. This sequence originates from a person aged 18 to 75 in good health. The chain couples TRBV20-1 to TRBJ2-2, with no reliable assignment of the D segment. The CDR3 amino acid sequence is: CSAEKGAGELFF. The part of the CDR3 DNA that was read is TGCAGTGCTGAGAAGGGTGCCGGGGAG.